This T cell receptor beta chain was recorded in a study of blood T cell repertoires in COVID-19. The J segment lost 1 base and the V segment lost 5 bases, leaving 3 bases of the junction unmatched. In germline, CDR1 is LNHDA, CDR2 SQIVND (reference sequence). The CDR3 contains 14 residues. Notes on this clone: At the DNA level, this CDR3 is encoded by other sequences in the same sample as well.

TCRdb's copy holds only in-frame clones and misses some; the assay was immunoSEQ multiplex PCR. The repertoire includes 150,000 to 200,000 clones, 90% of them detected once, and roughly a sixth sits in the top ten. The chain recombines TRBV19 with TRBJ1-1, with TRBD1 identical over 8 bases. Sequenced: peripheral blood. The TCR was taken from a man aged 55 to 69 with active or convalescent COVID-19. CDR3 loop: CASSVTGGNTEAFF. The DNA for the CDR3 is TGTGCCAGTAGTGTCACAGGGGGGAACACTGAAGCTTTCTTT.